Sequencing of this T cell receptor (beta chain) was carried out in a study of cytomegalovirus exposure and HLA in healthy donors (dated by TCRdb to 2017 to 2019). The study in broad terms: In an earlier analysis of around 540 of the donors, 250 to 350 Gb of sequence data and some 120 million unique TCR beta sequences from about 179 million T cells were reported. Among roughly 400 genotyped donors of the cohort, an average of approximately 240,000 unique TCR beta nucleotide sequences was sequenced per donor, of which approximately 18% were non-productive. Along with the approximately 700-subject first cohort, a separate validation cohort of approximately 110 different subjects was used. HLA typing covered class I and class II loci at four-digit resolution. In an earlier analysis of around 540 of the donors, high-throughput TCR beta sequencing was used to judge whether each TCR beta V gene segment behaved as functional or pseudogenic. A later analysis re-analyzed previously published TCR beta repertoires from 666 donors and added high-resolution HLA genotyping to study TCR occurrence patterns. About 5 DR-DQ haplotypes were handled as single units for association and clustering, since linkage in the cohort was strong. Donor age, sex, ethnicity and CMV serostatus were collected together with the repertoire data. The T cell repertoires of around 670 subjects were profiled by immunosequencing and related to cytomegalovirus serostatus. Genome-wide SNP genotypes for about 65% of the 666 donors were used in a later genetic analysis, which treated that subset as a discovery cohort. The number of typed donors differed by locus: 629-630 for A, B, C, DRB1 and DQB1; 500 to 550 for DQA1; fewer than 610 for DPA1; and approximately 450 for DPB1. All discovery cohort repertoires had been generated using a single sequencing platform. The study combined high-throughput TCR immunosequencing, statistical association of individual TCRs with disease status, and machine learning to predict cytomegalovirus infection status. The study aimed to test whether cataloging public T cell receptors could reveal signatures of past pathogen exposure. Rather than drawing on any new phenotypic data, the later analysis identified candidate immune exposures from TCR beta sequences and the way those sequences occurred across donors. Roughly 300 gigabases of sequencing data and 75 million to 85 million unique TCR sequences made up an early release that covered nearly 650 HLA-typed donors. Of the 300 to 500 genotyped donors, 70% to 90% were placed in the genetic ancestry cluster associated with self-reported Caucasian donors. What the authors observed across the whole study: While some public TCRs were present in many individuals, most TCR sequences turned up only very rarely across donors. It was suggested by the authors that the approach could potentially be generalized to other disease states and immunological phenotypes. Because counts were too low, roughly 18 rarely observed V segments, including chromosome 9 orphons, were left out of the earlier analysis of several hundred of the donors. A later genetic analysis associated a missense DCLRE1C variant with V-gene and J-gene trimming of TCR beta chains, and an independent cohort replicated the association. Compared with equally common non-associated chains, HLA-associated TCR beta chains in a later analysis were more clonally expanded and had lower generation probabilities. HLA typing was unavailable for some donors at each locus, so association tests used only the typed subset. CMV serostatus was the only immune exposure information available for the cohort. In a later analysis, the rate of TCR association differed among HLA loci, with DRB1 alleles having the most associated TCRs and HLA-C alleles having the fewest. The classifier was reported to diagnose cytomegalovirus status with high specificity and sensitivity in both the original and validation cohorts. In the study, around 150 TCR beta chains were listed as associated with cytomegalovirus. Linkage disequilibrium might explain the correlated functional status among segregating V segments, but an unknown experimental factor could not be excluded. In a later genetic analysis, fewer N-insertions in productive TCRs were reported among donors in an Asian-associated ancestry cluster than the approximately 710-donor mean. Roughly uniform sequencing depth across donors was assumed in presence/absence analyses, although this assumption may not hold. When HLA alleles, especially DR and DQ, strongly co-occurred, TCR associations were difficult to assign to individual alleles. Specific HLA alleles were associated with 15,000 to 20,000 TCR beta sequences at a false discovery rate of 0.05 in a later analysis. Because the 87-base-pair reads could not distinguish some IMGT-functional V segments, including TRBV6-2 and TRBV6-3, those segments were excluded. According to a later analysis, parvovirus B19, influenza, CMV and Epstein-Barr virus appeared linked to several top co-occurrence clusters. A further reported finding was that TCR beta sequences accurately predicted the HLA-A and HLA-B alleles for most subjects in the first cohort. In vitro tests confirmed that a few of the cytomegalovirus-associated TCR beta chains recognize cytomegalovirus antigens. A later analysis found that most CMV-associated TCR beta chains appeared HLA-restricted, with HLA associations seemingly driven largely by CMV exposure. The cohort was sequenced for TCR beta chains only, and without alpha or paired-chain data the features that could be detected were limited. An earlier analysis of approximately 600 of the donors showed that most TCR beta V segments appeared in productive rearrangements either about 90% or about 30% of the time, which broadly matched IMGT annotations. A group of highly shared sequence variants was considered likely to be a technical artifact of the sequencing pipeline.

The CDR3 has 15 amino acids, counting the end cysteine and phenylalanine. Of the read, only the CDR3 DNA is kept; its 45 bases are in frame from base 1. For CDR1 and CDR2, the germline V gene lists MNHNS and SASEGT. Trimming takes 7 bases off V and 2 bases off J; junction bases not matched to a gene: 5. Concerning this clone itself: What this receptor recognizes is not known. Base qualities are not provided; no much larger clone lies one nucleotide away.

The cohort consisted of 600 to 700 healthy bone marrow donors. Cohort members were all nominally healthy when sampled, although unrecorded immune exposures were likely present. The donor tested CMV seropositive, placing the donor among the 289 seropositive members of the cohort. A peripheral blood sample was provided by each donor, and peripheral blood mononuclear cells were used for TCR beta sequencing. Genomic DNA extraction from the blood cell samples was performed with the Qiagen DNeasy Blood Extraction Kit. The protocol used for the library was the immunoSEQ multiplex PCR assay. The multiplex PCR relied on a mix of 60 forward primers for TCR Vbeta segments and 13 reverse primers for TCR Jbeta segments. The CDR3 region of rearranged TCR beta genes was amplified from genomic DNA with a multiplex PCR assay. The Illumina HiSeq System was used to sequence the amplified TCR beta libraries as 87-base-pair reads. The study's own analysis went as follows. Across the 500 to 700 repertoires, a later analysis counted approximately 75 million unique TCR beta chains, 9 million to 14 million of which were shared by at least two donors. Raw reads were error-corrected and collapsed into unique sequences with a nearest-neighbor algorithm that merged closely related sequences to remove PCR and sequencing errors. To assign V, D and J gene segments, CDR3 sequences were aligned to IMGT reference sequences. For a sequence to be retained, a match of at least six nucleotides to both a V gene segment and a J gene segment was required. Rearrangements were classified as productive when the CDR3 lacked stop codons and remained in frame with V and J, and all other rearrangements were classified as non-productive. CDR3 was defined by IMGT convention, running from the second conserved V-encoded cysteine to the conserved J-encoded phenylalanine. The earlier analysis of about 610 of the donors excluded sequences that lacked an unambiguous match to a single V gene segment. In an earlier analysis of 587 of the donors, V segments were called functional above 56.7% productive rearrangements and were called segregating when the between-donor standard deviation exceeded 5%. A statistical classification framework was developed to diagnose cytomegalovirus status using the catalog of TCR beta chain sequences. V and J gene assignment, in a later analysis, came from comparing TCR nucleotide sequences with IMGT/GENE-DB human TR gene sequences. A later analysis assigned CDR3 sequences and most-parsimonious VDJ recombination scenarios with the TCRdist pipeline. In a later analysis, every TCR beta chain was defined by the combination of its CDR3 amino acid sequence and its V-gene family, and reads without a unique V-gene family were dropped. A later analysis removed 550 to 700 highly shared, low-generation-probability nucleotide sequences to deal with suspected cross-contamination and a sequencing artifact. A later analysis calculated a clonal expansion index for each public chain from normalized within-repertoire ranks of inferred template counts. A later analysis computed generation probabilities with a VDJ recombination model fitted to out-of-frame rearrangements, and checked the results against IGoR. Hypergeometric tests were used in a later analysis to score TCR-TCR, TCR-HLA and TCR-CMV co-occurrence, with a repertoire-size bias correction applied to the TCR pairs. False discovery rates were estimated in a later analysis by permuting HLA or CMV assignments 20 times. A later analysis grouped co-occurring TCRs with DBSCAN, adding TCRdist sequence similarity when clustering within HLA-allele-positive subsets. For co-occurrence clustering, repertoires with fewer than 30,000 or more than 120,000 public chains were excluded, along with a handful of repertoires with anomalous nucleotide sharing. Entries here come from immuneACCESS through TCRdb and include only in-frame sequences with V and J called. Some clones fail to appear in such tables; in the studies checked, an unresolved V gene covers under half of the shortfall, and the cause of the remainder is unknown. V and J calls and clone size are copied from that table; D and trimming were computed from the DNA. Within this sample are roughly 120,000 clones, with roughly two thirds of them counted one time only. The leading ten clones occupy about 8% of the sample.

Recombination linked TRBV6-1 to TRBJ2-3; 11 of the junction bases match TRBD2. The sequence came from a man between 18 and 35 years old in good health and CMV-seropositive. The sequencing sample was made of PBMCs. Here the CDR3 is given as CASTRLAGITDTQYF. Here is the DNA: TGTGCCAGCACTCGACTAGCGGGGATCACAGATACGCAGTATTTT.